These T cell receptor beta chains were read from a single sample in a study of T cells in Graves' hyperthyroidism and ophthalmopathy. TCRdb re-analysed the multiplex PCR reads in MiXCR, keeping a single row per CDR3 protein. This table has a few hundred thousand distinct CDR3 sequences, approximately 18% appearing once. The sample comprised blood. The receptors were sampled from a man aged 18 to 35 with Graves' ophthalmopathy. The CDR3 runs from the conserved cysteine through the conserved F or W. Fields, in order: J gene, clone size, V gene, D gene, CDR3 DNA, CDR3 protein. D genes are given only for firm matches. Clone size is stated in some rows and not others, as once, few, many or a class when expanded.

TRBJ2-1 many TRBV6-2/TRBV6-3 . TGTGCCAGCAGTTATGGAAGAGCGACGCTAGCTAGCTCCTACAATGAGCAGTTCTTC CASSYGRATLASSYNEQFF
TRBJ1-6 many TRBV12-3/TRBV12-4 TRBD1 TGTGCCAGCAGCCCCGGGACAGGGTCCCCATCACCCCTCCACTTT CASSPGTGSPSPLHF
TRBJ1-3 few TRBV3-1 . TGTGCCAGCAGCCAAGTCGGACAACACTCTGGAAACACCATATATTTT CASSQVGQHSGNTIYF
TRBJ2-6 many TRBV6-2/TRBV6-3 . TGTGCCAGCGCCGTTATCTCTGGGGCCAACGTCCTGACTTTC CASAVISGANVLTF
TRBJ2-5 many TRBV29-1 TRBD1 TGCAGCGTAAAAGAGGGGACAGGCCAAGAGACCCAGTACTTC CSVKEGTGQETQYF
TRBJ2-5 few TRBV20-1 TRBD2 TGCAGTGCTATAGGACTAGCGGGCCAAGAGACCCAGTACTTC CSAIGLAGQETQYF
TRBJ2-3 . TRBV7-9 . TGTGCCAGCAGCTTACAGAACACAGATACGCAGTATTTT CASSLQNTDTQYF
TRBJ2-1 . TRBV7-8 TRBD2 TGTGCCAGCAGCTCCATTGGCGGGGGGGGGGGGGGCTACAATGAGCAGTTCTTC CASSSIGGGGGGYNEQFF
TRBJ1-2 . TRBV6-1 TRBD1 TGTGCCAGCAGTGAAGCGCAGGACAGGGGTGGCTACACCTTC CASSEAQDRGGYTF
TRBJ1-1 . TRBV24-1 . TGTGCCACCCAGGCGGGGAACACTGAAGCTTTCTTT CATQAGNTEAFF
TRBJ1-6 many TRBV12-3/TRBV12-4 . TGTGCCAGCAGTTTCGCGGGGGATGATTCACCCCTCCACTTT CASSFAGDDSPLHF
TRBJ2-5 once TRBV5-4 . TGTGCCAGCAGCCACTCCCAGGGAAGCCAAGAGACCCAGTACTTC CASSHSQGSQETQYF
TRBJ2-5 once TRBV20-1 . TGCAGTGCTATCGAGGAGACCCAGTACTTC CSAIEETQYF
TRBJ2-7 many TRBV2 TRBD1 TGTGCCAGCATCAATGGGGACAGGACCTACGAGCAGTACTTC CASINGDRTYEQYF
TRBJ1-1 many TRBV5-1 TRBD1 TGCGCCAGCAGCCCGGGACGGACAGGGAATGAAGCTTTCTTT CASSPGRTGNEAFF
TRBJ2-5 few TRBV9 . TGTGCCAGCAGCGTAACGAGCCTCCAAGAGACCCAGTACTTC CASSVTSLQETQYF
TRBJ1-2 many TRBV20-1 . TGCAGTGCTAGAGACGAAGAGGGCCGCTTTAACTATGGCTACACCTTC CSARDEEGRFNYGYTF
TRBJ1-1 many TRBV3-1 . TGTGCCAGCACCCAATTGGCGGGGGCGGGTGCTGAAGCTTTCTTT CASTQLAGAGAEAFF
TRBJ2-3 . TRBV6-1 TRBD2 TGTGCCAGCAGTTTTCGGACTAGCGTGAGGGATACGCAGTATTTT CASSFRTSVRDTQYF
TRBJ1-2 many TRBV28 TRBD1 TGTGCCAGCAGTTTGGGCTCAGGGACAGCCTATGGCTACACCTTC CASSLGSGTAYGYTF
TRBJ1-1 few TRBV7-6 . TGTGCCAGCAGCTTAGAGTTTGGCCCCACTGAAGCTTTCTTT CASSLEFGPTEAFF